The 18 T cell receptor beta chains in this list originate from one sample, sequenced in a study of T-cell reconstitution after alpha-beta-depleted transplantation in children. This sample's TCRbeta library carried unique molecular identifier barcodes. TCRdb fed the PCR reads into MiXCR, producing one record per CDR3 protein. Among about 120,000 distinct CDR3 sequences listed, under 13% were seen once. The sample in question was PBMCs, obtained before TCRalphabeta/CD19-depleted stem cell transplant. Receptors originate from a boy aged 2 to 10 with acute lymphoblastic leukemia, due to receive a stem cell transplant.

The chain uses TRBV20-1 and TRBJ2-7; D is ambiguous. Trimming stripped 3 bases from V and 1 base from J, with 13 bases between. CDR3 size: 14 residues. Germline assignment: CDR1 DFQATT and CDR2 SNEGSKA (reference sequence). CDR3 loop: CSARVPAGSYEQYF. DNA for the CDR3: TGCAGTGCTAGGGTTCCGGCTGGGTCCTACGAGCAGTACTTC.

The chain employs TRBV6-2 or TRBV6-3 and TRBJ2-1; the D gene is possibly TRBD2 (5 bases). Germline CDR1 reads MNHEY; CDR2 reads SVGEGT. Trimming pared 5 bases from V and 8 bases from J, leaving 10 bases between. The CDR3 is made up of 12 amino acids. DNA of the CDR3: TGTGCCAGCAGTGAGGTAGCGTATGAGCAGTTCTTC. Its protein is CASSEVAYEQFF.

This clonotype was found many times. The chain couples TRBV6-5 to TRBJ1-2; D call uncertain. The CDR3 consists of 13 residues. V was cut by 0 bases and J by 8 bases, with 10 bases left in between. Germline CDR1 reads MNHEY; CDR2 reads SVGAGI. The CDR3 nucleotides are TGTGCCAGCAGTTACTCGGAACTGGGGGGCTACACCTTC. Its translation: CASSYSELGGYTF.

V gene TRBV2 combines with J gene TRBJ1-6; D is uncertain. This CDR3 spans 14 amino acids. The germline gives CDR1 SNHLY, CDR2 FYNNEI. V lost 6 bases and J 9 bases, leaving 15 bases between the germline ends. CDR3 region: CASREDYSTSPLHF. CDR3 in DNA: TGTGCCAGCAGGGAGGACTATTCAACTTCACCCCTCCACTTT.

The V gene is TRBV12-3 or TRBV12-4, the J gene TRBJ1-6; a weak D match, TRBD1 (5 bases). The CDR3 has 13 residues. Trimming took off 2 bases at V and 9 bases at J, with 8 bases between the two ends. The DNA of the CDR3 is TGTGCCAGCAGTTTAACAGGTGGTTCACCCCTCCACTTT. Amino acid sequence: CASSLTGGSPLHF.

The chain has TRBV18 and TRBJ2-2; tentatively, D is TRBD1 (7 bases). Trimming shortened V by 10 bases and J by 4 bases, and 16 bases separated the two germline ends. Germline V lookup: CDR1 KGHSH, CDR2 LQKENI. This CDR3 comprises 14 residues. In DNA, the CDR3 is TGTGCCAACGGGGGACAGCCCAGCACCGGGGAGCTGTTTTTT. Translated, it gives CANGGQPSTGELFF.

This clonotype was recorded a few times. The chain joins TRBV7-2 to TRBJ1-2; 7 bases line up with TRBD1. This CDR3 has 15 amino acids. Germline V gene sequence: CDR1 SGHTA, CDR2 FQGNSA. V lost 0 bases and J lost 4; bases outside the gene matches: 5. In DNA, the CDR3 is TGTGCCAGCAGCTTAGCGCGGGGACAGACCTATGGCTACACCTTC. This gives the protein CASSLARGQTYGYTF. The entire variable domain, with the rest obtained from reference TRBV7-2 and TRBJ1-2, is as follows: GAGVSQSPSNKVTEKGKDVELRCDPISGHTALYWYRQSLGQGLEFLIYFQGNSAPDKSGLPSDRFSAERTGGSVSTLTIQRTQQEDSAVYLCASSLARGQTYGYTFGSGTRLTVV.

V usage is TRBV12-3 or TRBV12-4 and J usage is TRBJ1-1; D not certain. V was trimmed by 7 bases and J by 2 bases, leaving 14 bases between them. The CDR3 runs 14 residues. The CDR3 coding sequence is TGTGCCAGCATCCTTATGGGTCGCAACACTGAAGCTTTCTTT. Translated: CASILMGRNTEAFF.

The rearrangement uses TRBV2 and TRBJ2-1; D possibly corresponds to TRBD2 (5 bases). The germline CDR1 and CDR2 sequences are SNHLY and FYNNEI. The CDR3 sequence is 16 residues long. Trimming took 1 base from V and 3 from J, leaving 13 bases between them. The CDR3 region has the DNA TGTGCCAGCAGTGAAGAGCGGAAAGCTTTCTACAATGAGCAGTTCTTC. This codes for CASSEERKAFYNEQFF.

There are many counts of this clonotype. V and J are TRBV10-2 and TRBJ2-1; 7 bases map to TRBD1. The germline V gene encodes CDR1 WSHSY and CDR2 SAAADI. The CDR3 has 15 amino acids. With V trimmed by 2 bases and J by 3 bases, 4 bases remained unmatched. The CDR3 DNA is TGCGCCAGCAGTGAGAACAGGGGAGTCTACAATGAGCAGTTCTTC. Its protein product is CASSENRGVYNEQFF.

Many counts were recorded for this clonotype. This chain uses TRBV7-2 with TRBJ2-3, with 7 bases matching TRBD2. V gave up 3 bases and J gave up 6 bases; unmatched junction bases: 12. This CDR3 has 16 residues. Germline CDR1 is SGHTA and CDR2 is FQGNSA. The CDR3 sequence: CASSLSVGRSGDTQYF. In nucleotides, the CDR3 is TGTGCCAGCAGCTTGTCCGTCGGGAGGTCTGGGGATACGCAGTATTTT.

This clonotype was seen at least ten times. This chain links TRBV20-1 with TRBJ2-1; D might be TRBD1 (6 bases). Germline loops: CDR1 DFQATT, CDR2 SNEGSKA (reference sequence). The V end lost 7 bases, the J end lost 10 bases, and 17 bases lay between the germline ends. The CDR3 sequence is 12 residues long. CDR3 nucleotides: TGCAGTGTCCGAGGGGGACCAAGGGAGCAGTTCTTC. Residues: CSVRGGPREQFF.

CDR3 sequence: CASSQGDFQETQYF. As DNA, the CDR3 is TGTGCCAGCAGCCAAGGGGACTTCCAAGAGACCCAGTACTTC. The gene calls are TRBV3-1 and TRBJ2-5; TRBD2 might be the D (6 bases). Trimming cost V 1 base and J 1 base, with 7 bases left between them. The length of the CDR3 is 14 residues. Germline V gene lookup returns CDR1 LGHDT and CDR2 YNNKEL (reference sequence).

This clonotype was counted ten times or more. This chain links TRBV7-9 with TRBJ2-7; 7 positions match TRBD1. The trim removed 5 bases at V and 4 bases at J, leaving 2 bases unmatched. CDR1 is SEHNR, CDR2 FQNEAQ, per germline (reference sequence). CDR3 length: 12 amino acids. The CDR3 reads CASSQTGYEQYF. DNA of the CDR3: TGTGCCAGCAGCCAGACAGGGTACGAGCAGTACTTC.

The chain uses TRBV10-3 and TRBJ2-3, with TRBD2 matching 12 bases. Unmatched junction bases numbered 5, after V lost 11 bases and J lost 5 bases. The CDR3 length is 13 residues. CDR1 ENHRY and CDR2 SYGVKD come from the germline V gene. DNA for the CDR3: TGTGCCGCCACGGGACTAGCGGGAGATACGCAGTATTTT. This encodes CAATGLAGDTQYF.

The rearrangement links TRBV15 to TRBJ2-1; no reliable D call. With 3 bases removed from V and 7 bases from J, the gap between germline ends came to 16 bases. CDR1 and CDR2 from the germline V gene are LNHNV and YYDKDF (reference sequence). This CDR3 is built from 15 residues. CDR3 DNA sequence: TGTGCCACCAGCAGCAGGCGTTCGTCCGGTAATGAGCAGTTCTTC. Its protein is CATSSRRSSGNEQFF.

The chain uses TRBV29-1 and TRBJ2-5; the match to TRBD2 covers 11 bases. Germline assignment: CDR1 SQVTM and CDR2 ANQGSEA. V lost 4 bases to trimming and J lost 4 bases; unmatched junction nucleotides: 8. This CDR3 contains 15 residues. The chain's CDR3 is CSVGFTSGSGETQYF. The DNA for the CDR3 is TGCAGCGTTGGATTTACTAGCGGGAGCGGAGAGACCCAGTACTTC.

This clonotype was seen ten or more times. This sequence joins TRBV5-1 and TRBJ2-7, with 8 bases identical to TRBD2. The CDR3 covers 15 residues. Trimming at V came to 0 bases and at J to 0 bases, leaving 2 bases not matched to a gene. CDR1 is SGHRS and CDR2 is YFSETQ in the germline V gene. The CDR3 DNA reads as TGCGCCAGCAGCTTGGGTACTAGCGGCTCCTACGAGCAGTACTTC. Its translation is CASSLGTSGSYEQYF.